These 14 T cell receptor beta chains came from one sample sequenced in a study of T-cell reconstitution after alpha-beta-depleted transplantation in children. Unique molecular identifiers were used to barcode this TCRbeta library. TCRdb re-called the PCR reads through MiXCR, storing one row per CDR3 protein. The sample includes some 450,000 distinct CDR3 sequences, roughly 44% of them seen just once. Source: PBMCs, taken before TCRalphabeta/CD19-depleted stem cell transplant. Source of these receptors: a girl aged 2 to 9 with aplastic anemia, due to receive a stem cell transplant.

This clonotype was seen more than once but under ten times. This chain uses TRBV6-5 with TRBJ2-5; D call uncertain. Deletions cut 0 bases from V and 7 bases from J, with 12 bases between. This CDR3 contains 14 residues. CDR1 MNHEY and CDR2 SVGAGI come from the germline V gene. CDR3 protein: CASSYSTAARTQYF. The DNA for the CDR3 is TGTGCCAGCAGTTACTCGACTGCCGCAAGGACCCAGTACTTC.

The genes are TRBV4-2 and TRBJ2-7; the D gene could be TRBD1 or TRBD2 (6 bases each). From germline, CDR1 is LGHNA and CDR2 YNFKEQ. The CDR3 is made up of 17 amino acids. With 1 base removed from V and 6 bases from J, the gap between germline ends came to 22 bases. CDR3 DNA sequence: TGTGCCAGCAGCCAAGTGATTTTAGGAACAGGGACTTTCGAGCAGTACTTC. This translates into CASSQVILGTGTFEQYF.

This clonotype was found many times. This rearrangement joins TRBV20-1 to TRBJ2-3; D gene ambiguous. V dropped 4 bases and J dropped 2 bases, with 7 bases sitting between them. Per germline, CDR1 DFQATT and CDR2 SNEGSKA (reference sequence). The length of the CDR3 is 12 residues. Here the CDR3 DNA reads TGCAGTGCTATCCCCTCCACAGATACGCAGTATTTT. Residues: CSAIPSTDTQYF.

The chain joins TRBV3-1 to TRBJ2-3; D gene uncertain. The length of the CDR3 is 14 residues. V lost 8 bases and J 4 bases, leaving 16 bases between the germline ends. The germline gives CDR1 LGHDT, CDR2 YNNKEL (reference sequence). CDR3 sequence (DNA): TGTGCCAGCGGACCTATGATATCCCCAGATACGCAGTATTTT. Translated, it gives CASGPMISPDTQYF.

V and J are TRBV20-1 and TRBJ2-7; D gene uncertain. Trimming took off 3 bases at V and 3 bases at J, with 15 bases between the two ends. The CDR3 runs to 14 residues. Germline V gives CDR1 DFQATT, CDR2 SNEGSKA (reference sequence). CDR3 bases: TGCAGTGCTAGGGAGTCTTTGGGGATCTACGAGCAGTACTTC. It translates to CSARESLGIYEQYF.

In this sample, this clonotype turned up a few times. The chain has TRBV2 and TRBJ2-7; 7 positions agree with TRBD1. There are 17 residues in the CDR3. With 1 base clipped from V and 2 bases from J, the junction kept 11 bases outside the gene matches. CDR1 and CDR2 (germline): SNHLY, FYNNEI. CDR3 protein: CASSEVLVQGNPYEQYF. The CDR3 DNA reads TGTGCCAGCAGTGAAGTTCTTGTACAGGGGAACCCCTACGAGCAGTACTTC. The full variable domain, rest sourced from reference TRBV2 and TRBJ2-7, is EPEVTQTPSHQVTQMGQEVILRCVPISNHLYFYWYRQILGQKVEFLVSFYNNEISEKSEIFDDQFSVERPDGSNFTLKIRSTKLEDSAMYFCASSEVLVQGNPYEQYFGPGTRLTVT.

In its sample, this clonotype was seen many times. This chain connects TRBV9 to TRBJ2-1; D is possibly TRBD1 or TRBD2 (6 bases each). This CDR3 region has 16 residues. Trimming removed 4 bases from V and 5 bases from J, with 19 bases in between. CDR1 SGDLS and CDR2 YYNGEE come from the germline V gene. The CDR3 protein is CASSSRGGGENNEQFF. In nucleotides, the CDR3 is TGTGCCAGCAGCTCTCGAGGAGGGGGTGAAAACAATGAGCAGTTCTTC.

The sample holds many counts of this clonotype. The chain employs TRBV12-3 or TRBV12-4 and TRBJ2-1; D gene ambiguous. The CDR3 spans 10 residues. V was clipped by 6 bases and J by 6 bases, with 3 bases between them. CDR3 region: CASRRNEQFF. In DNA form, the CDR3 reads TGTGCCAGCAGGCGCAATGAGCAGTTCTTC.

This sequence joins TRBV20-1 and TRBJ2-3; 8 bases fit TRBD2. CDR1 and CDR2 from the germline V gene are DFQATT and SNEGSKA (reference sequence). This CDR3 comprises 15 residues. J lost 0 bases, V lost 4 bases, and 6 bases had no gene match. CDR3 nucleotides: TGCAGTGCTATTAGGGCTAGCGGGAGCACAGATACGCAGTATTTT. It is translated as CSAIRASGSTDTQYF.

V gene TRBV18 combines with J gene TRBJ2-4; the match to TRBD2 covers 13 bases. Germline V lookup: CDR1 KGHSH, CDR2 LQKENI. The CDR3 has 17 residues. Trimming took 5 bases from V and 0 from J; bases not matched to a gene: 4. CDR3 sequence: CASSTGLAGLAKNIQYF. As DNA, the CDR3 is TGTGCCAGCTCAACGGGACTAGCGGGGCTAGCCAAAAACATTCAGTACTTC.

The CDR3: CAWGQGPISGANVLTF. The CDR3 coding sequence is TGTGCCTGGGGACAGGGCCCAATCTCTGGGGCCAACGTCCTGACTTTC. V and J are TRBV30 and TRBJ2-6; TRBD1 agrees at 8 bases. This CDR3 spans 16 amino acids. V lost 5 bases to trimming and J lost 0 bases; unmatched junction nucleotides: 6. The germline V gene has CDR1 GTSNPN and CDR2 SVGIG (reference sequence). Drawing the rest from reference TRBV30 and TRBJ2-6, the complete variable domain is SQTIHQWPATLVQPVGSPLSLECTVEGTSNPNLYWYRQAAGRGLQLLFYSVGIGQISSEVPQNLSASRPQDRQFILSSKKLLLSDSGFYLCAWGQGPISGANVLTFGAGSRLTVL.

This clonotype was observed a handful of times. The chain joins TRBV20-1 to TRBJ2-7, with 9 bases fitting TRBD1. CDR1 is DFQATT, CDR2 SNEGSKA, per germline (reference sequence). The length of the CDR3 is 15 residues. The V segment lost 2 bases and the J segment 7 bases; nucleotides outside the gene matches: 12. The CDR3 protein is CSARSRDRVRGEQYF. The CDR3 DNA follows: TGCAGTGCTAGAAGCCGGGACAGGGTCCGAGGGGAGCAGTACTTC.

This chain uses TRBV21-1 with TRBJ2-3; the listed D gene, TRBD2, was not tested against the DNA. TRBV21-1 is recorded as a pseudogene. The CDR3 has 18 amino acids. CDR3 nucleotide sequence: TGTGCCAGCAGCAAAGTTACAACTAGCGGGGGGGACACAGATACGCAGTATTTT. It specifies CASSKVTTSGGDTDTQYF.

This clonotype showed up many times. This chain links TRBV7-2 with TRBJ2-1; TRBD1 agrees at 7 bases. This CDR3 comprises 14 residues. V shed 3 bases and J 4 bases; nucleotides not matched to a gene: 3. Germline V gene sequence: CDR1 SGHTA, CDR2 FQGNSA. CDR3 nucleotides: TGTGCCAGCAGCTTCCCGGGACAGTACAATGAGCAGTTCTTC. It is translated as CASSFPGQYNEQFF.